This T cell receptor (beta chain) originates from a study of blood T cell repertoires in COVID-19. Original data processing: Nucleated cell number was recorded as an estimate derived from reference gene primer amplification. Sequencing used immunoSEQ multiplex PCR; TCRdb keeps in-frame clones, though not all of them. The V and J calls and the clone size are those of that table, but D and trimming were determined from the DNA. The sample holds 200,000 or so clones, 92% seen once. V dropped 5 bases and J dropped 2; count of bases not matched to a gene: 7. The CDR3 totals 17 residues. From germline, CDR1 is SGHTA and CDR2 FQGTGA.

The specimen was peripheral blood. The receptor was isolated from a man in his 60s with COVID-19, enrolled during active disease. V gene TRBV7-3 combines with J gene TRBJ2-6, with 9 bases that match TRBD1. Here the CDR3 reads CASSLGQGRTGANVLTF. Here the CDR3 DNA reads TGTGCCAGCAGCCTGGGACAGGGAAGGACTGGGGCCAACGTCCTGACTTTC.